The T cell receptor (beta chain) described here comes from a study of cytomegalovirus exposure and HLA in healthy donors (dated by TCRdb to about 2017). Context from the whole study: In an earlier analysis of approximately 640 of the donors, 276 Gb of sequence data and 117 million unique TCR beta sequences from about 179 million T cells were reported. An early release covering around 630 HLA-typed donors comprised 300 to 350 gigabases of sequencing data and 85 million to 100 million unique TCR sequences. Of the approximately 400 genotyped donors, about 80% fell in the genetic ancestry cluster associated with self-reported Caucasian donors. The study aimed to test whether signatures of past pathogen exposure could be identified by cataloging public T cell receptors. The study used immunosequencing to profile the T cell repertoires of 666 subjects and linked those repertoires to cytomegalovirus serostatus. In addition to the first cohort of roughly 670 subjects, a separate validation cohort of 120 different subjects was used. High-throughput TCR immunosequencing, statistical association of individual TCRs with disease status, and machine learning were combined to predict cytomegalovirus infection status. In a later analysis, previously published TCR beta repertoires from more than 500 donors were re-analyzed and high-resolution HLA genotyping was added so that TCR occurrence patterns could be studied. The later analysis used no new phenotypic data to find candidate immune exposures, relying instead on TCR beta sequences and their occurrence across donors. To decide whether each TCR beta V gene segment behaved as functional or pseudogenic, an earlier analysis of 587 of the donors relied on high-throughput TCR beta sequencing. Donor age, sex, ethnicity and CMV serostatus were compiled alongside the repertoire data. In a later genetic analysis, genome-wide SNP genotypes for about 60% of the 666 donors were used, and that subset was treated as a discovery cohort. Every discovery cohort repertoire had been produced on one sequencing platform. HLA typing covered class I and class II loci at four-digit resolution. The number of typed donors differed by locus: roughly 620-640 for A, B, C, DRB1 and DQB1; 500 to 550 for DQA1; 606 for DPA1; and some 430 for DPB1. Because of strong linkage in the cohort, roughly five DR-DQ haplotypes were treated as single units for association and clustering. Among roughly 400 genotyped donors of the cohort, an average of roughly 230,000 unique TCR beta nucleotide sequences was sequenced per donor, of which about 20% were non-productive. Points the paper makes about the study in general: In this cohort, only TCR beta chains were sequenced, and detectable features were limited by the absence of alpha or paired-chain data. In vitro tests confirmed that a few of the cytomegalovirus-associated TCR beta chains recognize cytomegalovirus antigens. In a later genetic analysis, fewer N-insertions in productive TCRs were reported among donors in an Asian-associated ancestry cluster than the roughly 700-donor mean. Immune exposure information for the cohort was limited to CMV serostatus. A later analysis found that TCR association rates varied across HLA loci, with DRB1 alleles showing the most associated TCRs and HLA-C alleles the fewest. Specific HLA alleles were associated with 15,000 to 20,000 TCR beta sequences at a false discovery rate of 0.05 in a later analysis. Because the 87-base-pair reads could not distinguish some IMGT-functional V segments, including TRBV6-2 and TRBV6-3, those segments were excluded. A cluster of highly shared sequence variants was judged likely to represent a technical artifact of the sequencing pipeline. An earlier analysis of approximately 590 of the donors showed that most TCR beta V segments appeared in productive rearrangements either about 87% or about 30% of the time, which broadly matched IMGT annotations. While some public TCRs were present in many individuals, most TCR sequences turned up only very rarely across donors. In a later analysis, HLA-associated TCR beta chains showed more clonal expansion and lower generation probabilities than non-associated chains that were equally common. The classifier was reported to diagnose cytomegalovirus status with high specificity and sensitivity in both the original cohort and the validation cohort. In a later analysis, most CMV-associated TCR beta chains were found to appear HLA-restricted, with HLA associations seemingly driven largely by CMV exposure. Presence/absence analyses assumed roughly uniform sequencing depth across donors, an assumption that may not hold. Strong co-occurrence of HLA alleles, especially DR and DQ, made assigning TCR associations to individual alleles difficult. Correlated functional status among segregating V segments might be attributable to linkage disequilibrium, but an unknown experimental factor could not be ruled out. A total of fewer than 200 TCR beta chains were listed by the study as associated with cytomegalovirus. Because HLA typing was missing for some donors at each locus, association tests included only the typed subset. According to a later analysis, parvovirus B19, influenza, CMV and Epstein-Barr virus appeared linked to several top co-occurrence clusters. It was suggested by the authors that the approach could potentially be generalized to other disease states and immunological phenotypes. Because counts were too low, about 15 rarely observed V segments, including chromosome 9 orphons, were left out of the earlier analysis of some 640 of the donors. A further reported finding was that TCR beta sequences accurately predicted the HLA-A and HLA-B alleles for most subjects in the first cohort. In a later genetic analysis, a missense DCLRE1C variant was associated with V-gene and J-gene trimming of TCR beta chains, and the association was replicated in an independent cohort.

Library construction relied on the immunoSEQ multiplex PCR assay. For the multiplex PCR, a mixture combining 60 forward primers for TCR Vbeta segments and 13 reverse primers for TCR Jbeta segments was used. A multiplex PCR assay on genomic DNA amplified the CDR3 region of rearranged TCR beta genes. Amplified TCR beta libraries were sequenced as 87-base-pair reads on the Illumina HiSeq System. Per the authors' processing: Across the roughly 640 repertoires, a later analysis counted some 80 million unique TCR beta chains, 9.5 million to 13 million of which were shared by at least two donors. Raw reads were error-corrected and collapsed into unique sequences with a nearest-neighbor algorithm that merged closely related sequences to remove PCR and sequencing errors. Alignment of CDR3 sequences to IMGT reference sequences was used to assign V, D and J gene segments. For a sequence to be retained, at least a six-nucleotide match to both a V gene segment and a J gene segment was required. A rearrangement was called productive if the CDR3 had no stop codons and remained in frame with V and J, and every other rearrangement was called non-productive. CDR3 was defined according to IMGT convention as the region running from the second conserved V-encoded cysteine to the conserved J-encoded phenylalanine. The earlier analysis of 587 of the donors excluded sequences that lacked an unambiguous match to a single V gene segment. An earlier analysis of 550 to 650 of the donors classified V segments as functional when productive rearrangements were above 56.7% and as segregating when the standard deviation between donors was above 5%. A statistical classification framework was built to diagnose cytomegalovirus status from the catalog of TCR beta chain sequences. A later analysis assigned V and J genes by comparing TCR nucleotide sequences with IMGT/GENE-DB human TR gene sequences. A later analysis assigned CDR3 sequences and most-parsimonious VDJ recombination scenarios with the TCRdist pipeline. In a later analysis, each TCR beta chain was defined by its CDR3 amino acid sequence together with its V-gene family, and reads without a unique V-gene family were excluded. A later analysis removed roughly 590 highly shared, low-generation-probability nucleotide sequences to deal with suspected cross-contamination and a sequencing artifact. A later analysis calculated a clonal expansion index for each public chain from normalized within-repertoire ranks of inferred template counts. In a later analysis, generation probabilities were computed with a VDJ recombination model fitted to out-of-frame rearrangements, and the resulting probabilities were checked against IGoR. A later analysis scored TCR-TCR, TCR-HLA and TCR-CMV co-occurrence with hypergeometric tests, applying a repertoire-size bias correction to TCR pairs. To estimate false discovery rates, a later analysis permuted the HLA or CMV assignments 20 times. A later analysis grouped co-occurring TCRs with DBSCAN, adding TCRdist sequence similarity when clustering within HLA-allele-positive subsets. Repertoires with fewer than 30,000 or more than 120,000 public chains, plus five repertoires with anomalous nucleotide sharing, were excluded from co-occurrence clustering. As stored in TCRdb, this immuneACCESS dataset retains in-frame rearrangements with V and J assigned. A fraction of the clones does not appear; measured against another copy, unresolved V genes explain less than half of the discrepancy, and the remainder lacks a known reason. The V and J calls and clone size come from that table; D and trimming were worked out from the DNA. The sample has roughly 220,000 clones on record, approximately 68% of them singletons. The ten largest clones add up to 1.5% to 2% of the sample.

In total, roughly 670 healthy bone marrow donors made up the cohort. At the time of sampling, every cohort member was nominally healthy, though immune exposures that went unrecorded were likely present. The donor was CMV seronegative and was included in the group of around 320 seronegative cohort members. A peripheral blood sample was collected from each donor, and TCR beta sequencing was performed on peripheral blood mononuclear cells. Genomic DNA was extracted from the blood cell samples with the Qiagen DNeasy Blood Extraction Kit. Looking up the germline V gene (reference sequence) yields CDR1 MNHEY and CDR2 SMNVEV. V gives up 2 bases and J gives up 3 bases, and the segment between their germline ends measures 8 bases. The CDR3 runs 13 amino acids, cysteine and phenylalanine included. Only the CDR3 portion is preserved as DNA: 39 bases, with reading frame beginning at the first base. About this clone itself: What this receptor recognizes is not known. No base quality information exists; no much larger clone differs at one position.

The rearranged segments are TRBV27 and TRBJ2-7; the D gene cannot be named for sure. Sequenced: PBMCs. The sequence derives from a woman aged 25 to 39 in good health and CMV-seronegative. The CDR3 is CASSLRRSYEQYF. The DNA reads as follows: TGTGCCAGCAGTTTACGGAGAAGCTACGAGCAGTACTTC.